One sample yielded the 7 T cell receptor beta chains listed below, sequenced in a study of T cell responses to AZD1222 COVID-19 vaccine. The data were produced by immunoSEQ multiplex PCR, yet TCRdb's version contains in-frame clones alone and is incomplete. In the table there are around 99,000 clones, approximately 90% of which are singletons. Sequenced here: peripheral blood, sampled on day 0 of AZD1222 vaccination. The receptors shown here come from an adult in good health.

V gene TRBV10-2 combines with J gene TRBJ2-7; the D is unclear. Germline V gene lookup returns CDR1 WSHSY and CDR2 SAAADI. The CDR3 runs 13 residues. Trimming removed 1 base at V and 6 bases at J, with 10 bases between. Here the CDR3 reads CASSEFTSPEQYF. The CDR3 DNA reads TGCGCCAGCAGTGAGTTCACATCCCCCGAGCAGTACTTC.

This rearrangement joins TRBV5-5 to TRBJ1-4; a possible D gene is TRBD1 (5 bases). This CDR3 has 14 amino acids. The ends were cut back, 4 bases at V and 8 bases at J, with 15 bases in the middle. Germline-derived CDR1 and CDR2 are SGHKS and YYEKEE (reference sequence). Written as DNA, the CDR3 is TGTGCCAGCAGCGTATCCGGGGGGGAGGAAAAACTGTTTTTT. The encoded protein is CASSVSGGEEKLFF.

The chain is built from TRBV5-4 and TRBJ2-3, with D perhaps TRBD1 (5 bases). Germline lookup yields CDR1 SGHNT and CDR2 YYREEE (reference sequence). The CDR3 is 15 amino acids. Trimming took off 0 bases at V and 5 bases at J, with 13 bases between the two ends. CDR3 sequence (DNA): TGTGCCAGCAGCTTGGGGAGCACCCAGGGAGATACGCAGTATTTT. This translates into CASSLGSTQGDTQYF.

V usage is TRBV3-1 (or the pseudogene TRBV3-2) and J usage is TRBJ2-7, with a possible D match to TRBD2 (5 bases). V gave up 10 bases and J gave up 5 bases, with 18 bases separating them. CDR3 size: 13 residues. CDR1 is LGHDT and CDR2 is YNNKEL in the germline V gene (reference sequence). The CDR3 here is CATKGLLSHEQYF. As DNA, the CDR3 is TGTGCCACCAAAGGACTCCTTTCCCACGAGCAGTACTTC.

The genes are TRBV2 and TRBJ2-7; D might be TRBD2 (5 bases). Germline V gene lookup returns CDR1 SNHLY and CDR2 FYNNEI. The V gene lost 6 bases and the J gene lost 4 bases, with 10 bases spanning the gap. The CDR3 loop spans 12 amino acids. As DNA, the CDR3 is TGTGCCAGCAGACCTGGAGGTTACGAGCAGTACTTC. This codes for CASRPGGYEQYF.

This chain's CDR3 is CASSLDGTVKDGYTF. The CDR3 bases are TGTGCCAGCAGCTTAGATGGGACGGTAAAGGATGGCTACACCTTC. The rearrangement joins TRBV11-2 to TRBJ1-2, with a possible D match to TRBD1 (5 bases). The V end was cut by 0 bases, the J end by 6 bases, with 14 bases between. The germline V gene encodes CDR1 SGHAT and CDR2 FQNNGV. CDR3 size: 15 residues.

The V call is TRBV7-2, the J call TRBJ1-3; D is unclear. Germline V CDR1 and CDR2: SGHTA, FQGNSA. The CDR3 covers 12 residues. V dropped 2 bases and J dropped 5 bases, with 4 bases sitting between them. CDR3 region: CASSLSRNTIYF. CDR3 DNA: TGTGCCAGCAGCTTATCCCGAAACACCATATATTTT.